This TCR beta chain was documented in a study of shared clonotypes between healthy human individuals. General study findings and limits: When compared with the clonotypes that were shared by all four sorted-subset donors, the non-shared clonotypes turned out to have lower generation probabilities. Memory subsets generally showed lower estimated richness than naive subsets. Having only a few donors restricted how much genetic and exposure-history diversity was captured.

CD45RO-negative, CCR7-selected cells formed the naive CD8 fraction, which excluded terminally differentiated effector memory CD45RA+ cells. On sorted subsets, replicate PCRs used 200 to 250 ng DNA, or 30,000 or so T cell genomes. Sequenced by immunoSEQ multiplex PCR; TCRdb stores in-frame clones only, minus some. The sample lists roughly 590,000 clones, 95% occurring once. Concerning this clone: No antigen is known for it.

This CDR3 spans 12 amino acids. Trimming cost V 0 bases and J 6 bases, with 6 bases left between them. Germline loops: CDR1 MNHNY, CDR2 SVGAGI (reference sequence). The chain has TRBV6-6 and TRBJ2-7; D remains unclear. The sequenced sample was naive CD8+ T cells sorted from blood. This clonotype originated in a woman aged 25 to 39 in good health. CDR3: CASSYSTGEQYF. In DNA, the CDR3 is TGTGCCAGCAGTTACTCAACGGGCGAGCAGTACTTC.